This T cell receptor beta chain was sequenced in a study of T cell repertoires in cytomegalovirus infection. Study information: It can be stated that public TCR beta signatures indicated CMV infection as well as a matching HLA type. Study-level findings and limits: The response measured ex vivo was dominated by TCR beta clonotypes (HLA-C-restricted and CMV-specific). CMV carriers with the relevant HLA were identified by cumulative public TCR beta family frequency.

V was pared by 2 bases and J by 5 bases, with 5 bases of the junction left unmatched. This CDR3 is 15 amino acids long. Germline V lookup: CDR1 SGHTA, CDR2 FQGNSA. This clonotype was found many times. What it binds is unknown. TCRdb used MiXCR to reprocess the reads, holding one entry per CDR3 protein. The table has 250,000 or so distinct CDR3 sequences, approximately 17% seen once. The rearrangement joins TRBV7-2 to TRBJ2-5; 10 nucleotides line up with TRBD2. This receptor was identified in a human donor in good health (CMV status not recorded). Some clones in this sample may be carry-over from other donors' samples. Sequencing input: CD8+ T cells from PBMCs. CDR3 protein: CASSLTSGVRETQYF. The CDR3 DNA reads TGTGCCAGCAGCTTAACTAGCGGGGTCAGGGAGACCCAGTACTTC.